This TCR beta chain was profiled in a study of blood T cell repertoires in COVID-19. Study summary: The study drew acute and convalescent COVID-19 samples from the United States, Italy and Spain. Sample material is recorded as cDNA or gDNA derived from T cells, B-cell-depleted T cells, or PBMCs.

Germline-derived CDR1 and CDR2 are SGDLS and YYNGEE. V was pared by 0 bases and J by 4 bases, with 5 bases of the junction left unmatched. The CDR3 sequence is 16 residues long. In the study's own analysis: Reference gene primer amplification gave estimated nucleated cell counts. The protocol was immunoSEQ multiplex PCR, while the TCRdb copy is restricted to in-frame clones and leaves out a portion. V, J and clone size derive from that table, while D and trimming were established from the DNA sequence. Of hundreds of thousands of clones listed, more than 80% are singletons. This sequence was found in a woman aged 30 to 39 with active or convalescent COVID-19. The sequencing input was peripheral blood. This chain links TRBV9 with TRBJ2-5; TRBD2 matches at 11 bases. In nucleotides, the CDR3 is TGTGCCAGCAGCGTAGAGTGGCTAGCGGGAGGAGAGACCCAGTACTTC. Its protein is CASSVEWLAGGETQYF.